This T cell receptor (beta chain) emerged from a study of radiotherapy plus CTLA-4 blockade in lung cancer (dated by TCRdb to the late 2010s). About the study as a whole: Among the enrolled patients, about 19% had an objective response, and roughly 30% reached disease control. General conclusions and limits of the study: The strongest predictors of response were reported to be early dynamic shifts in blood T cell clones along with a rise in serum interferon-beta following radiation. After treatment with radiotherapy and ipilimumab, TCR clones that came from tumors expanded in the peripheral blood.

The study tested focal radiation therapy combined with CTLA-4 blockade (ipilimumab) in patients with chemo-refractory metastatic non-small-cell lung cancer. V ends up 1 base short and J 1 base short, with an unmatched junction base count of 2. Its CDR3 holds 15 amino acids, cysteine through phenylalanine. The CDR3 DNA has 45 bases and is translated from base 1. The germline V gene encodes CDR1 SGHRS and CDR2 YFSETQ. Library preparation used the immunoSEQ multiplex PCR assay. The source is immuneACCESS, and TCRdb retained only in-frame sequences with V and J called. Part of the clones is not carried over; for the studies checked, unresolved V genes explain less than half of this, and the remainder is unexplained. In this sample the table shows 45,000 to 60,000 clones, 77% of which occur a single time. The leading ten clones occupy around 2.5% of the sample. This clone was observed a handful of times. The antigen this receptor binds is unknown. Base qualities are not at hand, and no much larger clone is one base apart.

This receptor was obtained from a human donor with non-small cell lung cancer whose response to radiotherapy plus ipilimumab could not be evaluated. Source: peripheral blood, taken from a patient treated with radiotherapy plus ipilimumab. The chain is made from TRBV5-1 and TRBJ2-5; 9 central nucleotides agree with TRBD2. The CDR3 reads as follows: CASSLKLAGQETQYF. The DNA reads as follows: TGCGCCAGCAGCTTGAAACTAGCGGGCCAAGAGACCCAGTACTTC.